The 29 T cell receptor beta chains listed next were all sequenced from one sample in a study of cytomegalovirus exposure and HLA in healthy donors listed by TCRdb under 2017. The library was generated by the immunoSEQ multiplex PCR assay. TCRdb took this table from immuneACCESS and kept in-frame rearrangements with V and J called. Such tables lack part of the clones; where checked against another copy, unresolved V genes explain under half of the gap, and the rest is unexplained. The sample records some 98,000 clones, 87% of which are singletons. Clones ranked in the top ten supply roughly 3.9% of the sample. Sequenced: PBMCs. The origin of the receptors is a woman in her twenties or thirties in good health and CMV-seronegative.

The V call is TRBV7-9, the J call TRBJ2-7; TRBD1 aligns across 7 bases. The CDR3 runs to 16 residues. Trimming at V came to 5 bases and at J to 0 bases, leaving 10 bases not matched to a gene. Looked up from germline, CDR1 is SEHNR and CDR2 is FQNEAQ (reference sequence). CDR3 protein: CASSPPKGARSYEQYF. For the CDR3, the DNA is TGTGCCAGCAGCCCTCCGAAGGGGGCGCGCTCCTACGAGCAGTACTTC.

The gene calls are TRBV27 and TRBJ2-6; TRBD1 is a possible D gene (6 bases). Germline values: CDR1 MNHEY, CDR2 SMNVEV (reference sequence). CDR3 length: 18 residues. V lost 1 base and J lost 3, with 16 bases in between. The DNA for the CDR3 is TGTGCCAGCAGTTTATGGGGCAGGGGAGTCAGTGGGGCCAACGTCCTGACTTTC. Amino acids: CASSLWGRGVSGANVLTF.

The chain employs TRBV28 and TRBJ2-3; possibly TRBD2 for D (5 bases). This CDR3 contains 15 residues. Trimming left V 3 bases short and J 6 bases short, with 16 bases between. Germline V lookup: CDR1 MDHEN, CDR2 SYDVKM. CDR3 in DNA: TGTGCCAGCAGTTTCCGCCGCCAGCGGACGGATACGCAGTATTTT. Translation: CASSFRRQRTDTQYF.

The J gene is TRBJ1-3, the V gene TRBV5-1, with TRBD1 identical over 8 bases. Germline V gene lookup returns CDR1 SGHRS and CDR2 YFSETQ. The length of the CDR3 is 15 residues. Trimming at V came to 3 bases and at J to 3 bases, leaving 5 bases not matched to a gene. The CDR3 coding sequence is TGCGCCAGCAGCTCGACAGGGGACGGTGGAAACACCATATATTTT. Translation: CASSSTGDGGNTIYF. Full variable domain (missing parts from reference TRBV5-1 and TRBJ1-3): KAGVTQTPRYLIKTRGQQVTLSCSPISGHRSVSWYQQTPGQGLQFLFEYFSETQRNKGNFPGRFSGRQFSNSRSEMNVSTLELGDSALYLCASSSTGDGGNTIYFGEGSWLTVV.

The V and J genes are TRBV19 and TRBJ1-2; D is uncertain. The germline gives CDR1 LNHDA, CDR2 SQIVND (reference sequence). Trimming cost V 4 bases and J 8 bases, with 20 bases left between them. The length of the CDR3 is 15 residues. The CDR3 coding sequence is TGTGCCAGTAGTACTCGGGAGGCCGCCACGGGAGGCTACACCTTC. It yields the protein CASSTREAATGGYTF. Using reference TRBV19 and TRBJ1-2 for the parts outside the CDR3, the full variable domain is DGGITQSPKYLFRKEGQNVTLSCEQNLNHDAMYWYRQDPGQGLRLIYYSQIVNDFQKGDIAEGYSVSREKKESFPLTVTSAQKNPTAFYLCASSTREAATGGYTFGSGTRLTVV.

This chain uses TRBV5-6 with TRBJ2-7, with 7 nucleotides matching TRBD1. CDR3 length: 14 residues. V lost 1 base, J lost 2 bases, and 3 bases stayed unmatched. Germline V gene data show CDR1 as SGHDT and CDR2 as YYEEEE. In DNA form, the CDR3 reads TGTGCCAGCAGCTTGAGGGACAGCCCCTACGAGCAGTACTTC. It encodes CASSLRDSPYEQYF.

CDR3 bases: TGTGCCAGCGGTCCTTGGTCGGGGTACGAGCAGTACTTC. This sequence encodes CASGPWSGYEQYF. The chain couples TRBV28 to TRBJ2-7; tentatively, D is TRBD2 (5 bases). This CDR3 is 13 amino acids long. Germline loops: CDR1 MDHEN, CDR2 SYDVKM. V was shortened by 8 bases and J by 4 bases, with 15 bases between the two germline ends.

This sequence joins TRBV19 and TRBJ2-7, with D possibly being TRBD2 (5 bases). The CDR3 sequence is 15 residues long. V was clipped by 4 bases and J by 7 bases, with 20 bases between them. CDR1 is LNHDA, CDR2 SQIVND, per germline (reference sequence). CDR3 in DNA: TGTGCCAGTAGTAAGCCGACTCCTCTCGGGGAAGAGCAGTACTTC. Translated: CASSKPTPLGEEQYF. The entire variable domain, with the rest obtained from reference TRBV19 and TRBJ2-7, is as follows: DGGITQSPKYLFRKEGQNVTLSCEQNLNHDAMYWYRQDPGQGLRLIYYSQIVNDFQKGDIAEGYSVSREKKESFPLTVTSAQKNPTAFYLCASSKPTPLGEEQYFGPGTRLTVT.

This rearrangement joins TRBV6-5 to TRBJ1-1, with D unresolved. The CDR3 runs to 12 residues. Between the trimmed V and J ends, which lost 7 bases and 2 bases, there was a span of 8 bases. The germline V gene has CDR1 MNHEY and CDR2 SVGAGI. The CDR3 is CASNRGNTEAFF. CDR3 nucleotide sequence: TGTGCCAGCAACCGGGGTAACACTGAAGCTTTCTTT.

V usage is TRBV5-1 and J usage is TRBJ1-1, with unresolved D. CDR1 is SGHRS and CDR2 is YFSETQ in the germline V gene. The CDR3 is 15 residues long. V shed 0 bases and J shed 5 bases, with 14 bases lying between them. CDR3 protein: CASSLVGSVRTEAFF. CDR3 in DNA: TGCGCCAGCAGCTTGGTGGGGAGTGTTAGGACTGAAGCTTTCTTT. The full variable domain, rest sourced from reference TRBV5-1 and TRBJ1-1, is KAGVTQTPRYLIKTRGQQVTLSCSPISGHRSVSWYQQTPGQGLQFLFEYFSETQRNKGNFPGRFSGRQFSNSRSEMNVSTLELGDSALYLCASSLVGSVRTEAFFGQGTRLTVV.

The chain has TRBV6-5 and TRBJ2-7, with 9 bases aligning to TRBD1. From germline, CDR1 is MNHEY and CDR2 SVGAGI. The CDR3 is 16 amino acids. V shed 4 bases and J 1 base; nucleotides not matched to a gene: 8. In DNA, the CDR3 is TGTGCCAGCAGTTCTGCCCGGGACAGGGTTTCCTACGAGCAGTACTTC. Protein product: CASSSARDRVSYEQYF.

This chain joins TRBV4-3 and TRBJ1-4; D perhaps matches TRBD1 (6 bases). V lost 1 base and J lost 7, with 13 bases in between. Germline-derived CDR1 and CDR2 are LGHNA and YSLEER. There are 15 residues in the CDR3. Here the CDR3 DNA reads TGCGCCAGCAGCCAAGGACAGGCGATCGGTGAAAAACTGTTTTTT. This sequence encodes CASSQGQAIGEKLFF.

Concerning this clone: Other nucleotide sequences from this sample produce the same CDR3. The V gene is TRBV9, the J gene TRBJ2-7; no clear D. CDR1 and CDR2 (germline): SGDLS, YYNGEE. The CDR3 consists of 14 residues. V was shortened by 0 bases and J by 0 bases, with 7 bases between the two germline ends. The CDR3: CASSVDLSSYEQYF. CDR3 coding DNA: TGTGCCAGCAGCGTAGATCTGAGCTCCTACGAGCAGTACTTC. Full variable domain (remainder filled in from reference TRBV9 and TRBJ2-7): DSGVTQTPKHLITATGQRVTLRCSPRSGDLSVYWYQQSLDQGLQFLIQYYNGEERAKGNILERFSAQQFPDLHSELNLSSLELGDSALYFCASSVDLSSYEQYFGPGTRLTVT.

V gene TRBV11-2 combines with J gene TRBJ1-6; 8 nucleotides align to TRBD1. The CDR3 has 14 residues. The V and J ends lost 1 base and 8 bases, in that order; junction bases with no gene match: 1. Germline CDR1 reads SGHAT; CDR2 reads FQNNGV. CDR3 region: CASSLVQGDSPLHF. The CDR3 bases are TGTGCCAGCAGCTTAGTACAGGGGGATTCACCCCTCCACTTT.

The J gene is TRBJ1-1, the V gene TRBV28; D might be TRBD1 (5 bases). CDR3 length: 12 residues. Germline V gene sequence: CDR1 MDHEN, CDR2 SYDVKM. Deletions cut 4 bases from V and 9 bases from J, with 12 bases between. The CDR3 loop reads CASSSQAGKAFF. Written as DNA, the CDR3 is TGTGCCAGCAGTTCCCAAGCAGGGAAAGCTTTCTTT.

J is TRBJ2-6 and V is TRBV4-1; 8 positions match TRBD1. Germline V gene sequence: CDR1 MGHRA, CDR2 YSYEKL. The CDR3 length is 19 residues. The J segment lost 0 bases and the V segment lost 7 bases, leaving 14 bases of the junction unmatched. The CDR3 loop reads CASTELPGQVDSGANVLTF. The CDR3 DNA reads TGCGCCAGCACCGAACTCCCGGGACAGGTGGACTCTGGGGCCAACGTCCTGACTTTC.

This chain uses TRBV29-1 with TRBJ2-1; 7 positions match TRBD2. The CDR3 loop spans 15 amino acids. Germline loops: CDR1 SQVTM, CDR2 ANQGSEA. Trimming took 2 bases from V and 2 from J; bases not matched to a gene: 6. The CDR3, as DNA: TGCAGCGTTGAAATTCGGGGGAGGGCCTACAATGAGCAGTTCTTC. Its translation is CSVEIRGRAYNEQFF.

The chain combines TRBV6-5 with TRBJ2-3, with 9 bases aligning to TRBD1. The CDR3 consists of 15 residues. Germline V gives CDR1 MNHEY, CDR2 SVGAGI. Trimming at V came to 6 bases and at J to 7 bases, leaving 11 bases not matched to a gene. The CDR3 region is CASRATGQGTHTQYF. For the CDR3, the DNA is TGTGCCAGCAGGGCGACCGGACAGGGGACACATACGCAGTATTTT.

The sample holds one count of this clone. The chain combines TRBV10-1 with TRBJ2-3; the match to TRBD2 covers 11 bases. The CDR3 runs 15 residues. V lost 6 bases, J lost 6 bases, and 8 bases stayed unmatched. The germline gives CDR1 WNHNN, CDR2 SYGVQD (reference sequence). CDR3 amino acids: CASSLAGGNADTQYF. Here the CDR3 DNA reads TGCGCCAGCAGCCTAGCGGGGGGAAACGCGGATACGCAGTATTTT.

The chain has TRBV6-5 and TRBJ1-3, with a possible D match to TRBD1 (6 bases). The germline V gene has CDR1 MNHEY and CDR2 SVGAGI. Trimming shortened V by 5 bases and J by 1 base, and 6 bases separated the two germline ends. The CDR3 runs to 13 residues. CDR3 amino acids: CASSQGSGNTIYF. The CDR3 DNA is TGTGCCAGCAGTCAGGGGTCTGGAAACACCATATATTTT.

J is TRBJ1-2 and V is TRBV18; D gene uncertain. With 2 bases removed from V and 5 bases from J, the gap between germline ends came to 18 bases. The CDR3 runs to 16 residues. Per germline, CDR1 KGHSH and CDR2 LQKENI. The CDR3 DNA is TGTGCCAGCTCACCATCCGCATCCGGGATCAGTTATGGCTACACCTTC. It encodes CASSPSASGISYGYTF. Full variable domain (outside the CDR3, taken from reference TRBV18 and TRBJ1-2): NAGVMQNPRHLVRRRGQEARLRCSPMKGHSHVYWYRQLPEEGLKFMVYLQKENIIDESGMPKERFSAEFPKEGPSILRIQQVVRGDSAAYFCASSPSASGISYGYTFGSGTRLTVV.

V and J are TRBV28 and TRBJ2-1; D is possibly TRBD2 (6 bases). V lost 3 bases to trimming and J lost 2 bases, with 11 bases between them. Germline CDR1 reads MDHEN; CDR2 reads SYDVKM. The CDR3 is made up of 15 amino acids. CDR3 DNA: TGTGCCAGCAGTTTTCCGGGCGGGACCTACAATGAGCAGTTCTTC. Its protein product is CASSFPGGTYNEQFF. Full variable domain (remainder filled in from reference TRBV28 and TRBJ2-1): DVKVTQSSRYLVKRTGEKVFLECVQDMDHENMFWYRQDPGLGLRLIYFSYDVKMKEKGDIPEGYSVSREKKERFSLILESASTNQTSMYLCASSFPGGTYNEQFFGPGTRLTVL.

The chain is built from TRBV4-1 and TRBJ1-2, with 9 bases matching TRBD1. The CDR3 totals 14 residues. Germline CDR1 MGHRA, CDR2 YSYEKL. Trimming removed 1 base from V and 7 bases from J; junction bases left unmatched: 4. The DNA for the CDR3 is TGCGCCAGCAGCCAAGCGGGACAGGGTGGTGGCTACACCTTC. Protein product: CASSQAGQGGGYTF.

J is TRBJ2-3 and V is TRBV7-9; 14 positions agree with TRBD2. The CDR3 spans 16 residues. V trimming: 4 bases; J trimming: 5 bases; junction bases outside the gene matches: 5. Germline values: CDR1 SEHNR, CDR2 FQNEAQ (reference sequence). This CDR3 reads CASSSPTSGRGDTQYF. Written as DNA, the CDR3 is TGTGCCAGCAGCTCCCCGACTAGCGGGAGGGGAGATACGCAGTATTTT.

The chain has TRBV19 and TRBJ1-5; 8 bases line up with TRBD1. CDR1 is LNHDA and CDR2 is SQIVND in the germline V gene (reference sequence). V lost 8 bases, J lost 6 bases, and 21 bases stayed unmatched. This CDR3 spans 18 amino acids. The CDR3 DNA reads as TGTGCCAGTCGGATACGGGGACAGGTTCTCGTGGGGGGTCAGCCCCAGCATTTT. Residues: CASRIRGQVLVGGQPQHF.

The chain couples TRBV13 to TRBJ2-1; 8 bases align to TRBD2. Germline V gene data show CDR1 as PRHDT and CDR2 as FYEKMQ (reference sequence). The CDR3 is made up of 15 amino acids. Trimming at V came to 2 bases and at J to 6 bases, leaving 6 bases not matched to a gene. The CDR3 DNA reads as TGTGCCAGCAGCTTACCGGGGGGGCCTGGCAATGAGCAGTTCTTC. Amino acids: CASSLPGGPGNEQFF.

The chain combines TRBV11-2 with TRBJ1-4; no definite D call. V was trimmed by 5 bases and J by 0 bases, leaving 13 bases between them. This CDR3 spans 16 amino acids. The germline CDR1 and CDR2 sequences are SGHAT and FQNNGV. CDR3 protein: CASSPRLSATNEKLFF. The CDR3 bases are TGTGCCAGCAGCCCTCGTTTATCAGCAACTAATGAAAAACTGTTTTTT.

A few counts support this clone. The chain links TRBV18 to TRBJ2-3, with a weak D call TRBD2 (6 bases). Between the trimmed V and J ends, which lost 4 bases and 3 bases, there was a span of 11 bases. CDR3 size: 14 residues. Germline lookup yields CDR1 KGHSH and CDR2 LQKENI. The CDR3 DNA reads TGTGCCAGCTCACTAAGCGGGCTAACAGATACGCAGTATTTT. Its protein is CASSLSGLTDTQYF.

The chain joins TRBV7-2 to TRBJ2-3, with a weak D call TRBD2 (6 bases). Germline V gene lookup returns CDR1 SGHTA and CDR2 FQGNSA. The CDR3 has 15 amino acids. Trimming took off 1 base at V and 8 bases at J, with 16 bases between the two ends. CDR3 in amino acids: CASSLDRSPGGTQYF. The CDR3 DNA is TGTGCCAGCAGCTTAGACCGGTCCCCCGGGGGTACGCAGTATTTT. The complete variable domain, with remaining parts taken from reference TRBV7-2 and TRBJ2-3, reads GAGVSQSPSNKVTEKGKDVELRCDPISGHTALYWYRQSLGQGLEFLIYFQGNSAPDKSGLPSDRFSAERTGGSVSTLTIQRTQQEDSAVYLCASSLDRSPGGTQYFGPGTRLTVL.